One sample yielded the 28 T cell receptor beta chains listed below, sequenced in a study of response to subunit inactivated influenza vaccine. TCRdb re-analysed the RT-PCR reads in MiXCR, keeping a single row per CDR3 protein. The table includes over 450,000 distinct CDR3 sequences, 10% to 15% detected once. The material sequenced was PBMCs from blood, taken roughly 6 weeks after vaccination. All receptors derive from a man between 50 and 59 years old who received an inactivated influenza vaccine.

This clonotype came up a few times. The genes are TRBV20-1 and TRBJ1-4; tentatively, D is TRBD1 (5 bases). Germline V CDR1 and CDR2: DFQATT, SNEGSKA (reference sequence). Between the trimmed V and J ends, which lost 4 bases and 3 bases, there was a span of 15 bases. This CDR3 is 15 amino acids long. The CDR3 protein is CSAKGHPGANEKLFF. CDR3 bases: TGCAGTGCTAAAGGACACCCCGGAGCTAATGAAAAACTGTTTTTT.

The V gene is TRBV6-2 or TRBV6-3, the J gene TRBJ1-6; tentatively, D is TRBD1 (6 bases). The CDR3 length is 14 residues. V was shortened by 2 bases and J by 9 bases, with 11 bases between the two germline ends. Germline values: CDR1 MNHEY, CDR2 SVGEGT. Here the CDR3 reads CASSYQGRRSPLHF. The CDR3 DNA reads TGTGCCAGCAGTTACCAGGGGAGACGTTCACCCCTCCACTTT.

V is TRBV5-1 and J is TRBJ1-2, with 8 nucleotides matching TRBD1. Trimming took 2 bases from V and 3 from J; bases not matched to a gene: 3. CDR1 and CDR2 (germline): SGHRS, YFSETQ. This CDR3 comprises 14 residues. CDR3 bases: TGCGCCAGCAGCTTCAGGGGGCCCGACTATGGCTACACCTTC. Residues: CASSFRGPDYGYTF.

The V call is TRBV4-1, the J call TRBJ1-2; possibly TRBD1 for D (6 bases). Trimming shortened V by 0 bases and J by 0 bases, and 11 bases separated the two germline ends. Per the germline V gene, CDR1 is MGHRA and CDR2 is YSYEKL. The length of the CDR3 is 16 residues. CDR3 coding DNA: TGCGCCAGCAGCCAAGATGTGAGGGACACTAACTATGGCTACACCTTC. Its protein is CASSQDVRDTNYGYTF.

This clonotype was seen a handful of times. The CDR3 is CAISDGQGLEDEQFF. CDR3 nucleotide sequence: TGTGCCATCAGCGATGGACAGGGGCTTGAGGATGAGCAGTTCTTC. The rearrangement links TRBV10-3 to TRBJ2-1; TRBD1 matches at 9 bases. The CDR3 runs 15 residues. V lost 6 bases to trimming and J lost 8 bases; unmatched junction nucleotides: 11. Germline CDR1 is ENHRY and CDR2 is SYGVKD.

This clonotype was picked up a small number of times. The CDR3 coding sequence is TGCAGTGCTAGATTAGGGGGGCGGGTCCAAGAGACCCAGTACTTC. Translating it yields CSARLGGRVQETQYF. The chain couples TRBV20-1 to TRBJ2-5; D might be TRBD1 or TRBD2, each matching 6 bases. Germline loops: CDR1 DFQATT, CDR2 SNEGSKA (reference sequence). This CDR3 is 15 amino acids long. Trimming left V 2 bases short and J 1 base short, with 14 bases between.

There are a few counts of this clonotype. This chain links TRBV7-9 with TRBJ1-2; tentatively, D is TRBD1 (6 bases). The CDR3 is made up of 14 amino acids. The germline gives CDR1 SEHNR, CDR2 FQNEAQ (reference sequence). V lost 7 bases, J lost 1 base, and 13 bases lay in between. The CDR3 region is CASIDGQSNYGYTF. The CDR3 DNA is TGTGCCAGCATCGATGGACAGAGTAACTATGGCTACACCTTC.

This clonotype was detected a few times. V usage is TRBV20-1 and J usage is TRBJ2-3; possible D gene TRBD1, 6 bases. The CDR3 has 14 amino acids. Germline V gives CDR1 DFQATT, CDR2 SNEGSKA (reference sequence). V lost 1 base to trimming and J lost 2 bases, with 10 bases between them. CDR3 DNA: TGCAGTGCTAGAGTTACAGGGATCACAGATACGCAGTATTTT. The encoded protein is CSARVTGITDTQYF.

The sample holds many counts of this clonotype. This chain uses TRBV12-3 or TRBV12-4 with TRBJ1-2; TRBD1 agrees at 7 bases. This CDR3 region has 16 residues. The V and J ends lost 1 base and 2 bases, in that order; junction bases with no gene match: 7. The CDR3 DNA reads as TGTGCCAGCAGTTTAGGTCGAGGGGGCCGGAACTATGGCTACACCTTC. This translates into CASSLGRGGRNYGYTF.

J is TRBJ2-3 and V is TRBV6-2 or TRBV6-3, with 10 bases lining up with TRBD2. Germline CDR1 MNHEY, CDR2 SVGEGT. This CDR3 contains 17 residues. Germline trimming cut 5 bases from V and 0 bases from J; bases unmatched to any gene: 8. The CDR3 DNA is TGTGCCAGCAGTCGGACTAGCGGTCTATCTAGCACAGATACGCAGTATTTT. The encoded protein is CASSRTSGLSSTDTQYF.

This chain uses TRBV11-2 with TRBJ1-2; TRBD1 aligns across 8 bases. This CDR3 contains 14 residues. The V gene's germline CDR1 is SGHAT and CDR2 FQNNGV. Trimming took 5 bases from V and 8 from J; bases not matched to a gene: 10. The CDR3 DNA sequence: TGTGCCAGCAGCCCGGACAGGGCCCCAGGGGGCTACACCTTC. This sequence encodes CASSPDRAPGGYTF. The complete variable domain, with remaining parts taken from reference TRBV11-2 and TRBJ1-2, reads EAGVAQSPRYKIIEKRQSVAFWCNPISGHATLYWYQQILGQGPKLLIQFQNNGVVDDSQLPKDRFSAERLKGVDSTLKIQPAKLEDSAVYLCASSPDRAPGGYTFGSGTRLTVV.

This clonotype was seen ten or more times. This chain links TRBV20-1 with TRBJ2-2; 7 nucleotides line up with TRBD1. The germline gives CDR1 DFQATT, CDR2 SNEGSKA (reference sequence). This CDR3 has 14 residues. Unmatched junction bases numbered 7, after V lost 5 bases and J lost 4 bases. CDR3 residues: CSAYDRVGTGELFF. The CDR3 DNA reads TGCAGTGCTTATGACAGGGTGGGCACCGGGGAGCTGTTTTTT.

This chain uses TRBV7-2 with TRBJ2-1, with 7 bases that match TRBD2. The length of the CDR3 is 16 residues. Trimming removed 4 bases from V and 7 bases from J; junction bases left unmatched: 13. The germline V gene has CDR1 SGHTA and CDR2 FQGNSA. The CDR3 DNA follows: TGTGCCAGCAGCTGGTTGATGCGGGGGATGGGGAATGAGCAGTTCTTC. Encoded protein: CASSWLMRGMGNEQFF.

The chain combines TRBV19 with TRBJ2-1; maybe TRBD2 (5 bases). Trimming removed 4 bases from V and 7 bases from J, with 20 bases in between. CDR3 size: 16 residues. The germline CDR1 and CDR2 sequences are LNHDA and SQIVND (reference sequence). As DNA, the CDR3 is TGTGCCAGTAGTACACAAAAACTAGGCCAAGGGAATGAGCAGTTCTTC. Protein sequence: CASSTQKLGQGNEQFF.

This clonotype came up a few times. DNA for the CDR3: TGTGCCAGCAGCCCCTTCGCCTCTCCGTACGAGCAGTACTTC. This translates into CASSPFASPYEQYF. The chain employs TRBV7-8 and TRBJ2-7; D not certain. Germline V gene sequence: CDR1 SGHVS, CDR2 FQNEAQ. The CDR3 consists of 14 residues. Trimming removed 5 bases at V and 4 bases at J, with 15 bases between. The variable domain in full, with the rest retrieved from reference TRBV7-8 and TRBJ2-7, is GAGVSQSPRYKVAKRGQDVALRCDPISGHVSLFWYQQALGQGPEFLTYFQNEAQLDKSGLPSDRFFAERPEGSVSTLKIQRTQQEDSAVYLCASSPFASPYEQYFGPGTRLTVT.

In its sample, this clonotype was seen a few times. The chain employs TRBV2 and TRBJ2-5; D might be TRBD1 (6 bases). The CDR3 runs 13 residues. Trimming pared 7 bases from V and 2 bases from J, leaving 11 bases between. Germline assignment: CDR1 SNHLY and CDR2 FYNNEI. This CDR3 reads CASMDSVQETQYF. Written as DNA, the CDR3 is TGTGCCAGCATGGACAGCGTACAAGAGACCCAGTACTTC.

The sample holds one count of this clonotype. V gene TRBV4-3 combines with J gene TRBJ1-1; possible D gene TRBD1, 6 bases. Germline V gene sequence: CDR1 LGHNA, CDR2 YSLEER. V lost 1 base and J 5 bases, leaving 17 bases between the germline ends. The CDR3 length is 16 residues. CDR3 DNA sequence: TGCGCCAGCAGCCAAGGGGGGGGCAGGGGTCAGACTGAAGCTTTCTTT. Translation gives CASSQGGGRGQTEAFF.

This clonotype has a handful of counts. This chain joins TRBV5-6 and TRBJ1-2, with 10 bases that match TRBD1. This CDR3 has 14 amino acids. V shed 3 bases, J shed 4 bases, and the junction held 3 bases outside the gene matches. Germline V CDR1 and CDR2: SGHDT, YYEEEE. The CDR3 protein is CASSWGQGIYGYTF. Here the CDR3 DNA reads TGTGCCAGCAGCTGGGGACAGGGGATCTATGGCTACACCTTC.

This clonotype was recorded many times. The V gene is TRBV20-1, the J gene TRBJ1-1; D gene ambiguous. V was shortened by 3 bases and J by 0 bases, with 14 bases between the two germline ends. The CDR3 consists of 15 residues. The germline V gene has CDR1 DFQATT and CDR2 SNEGSKA (reference sequence). The CDR3 protein is CSARVQETLNTEAFF. DNA for the CDR3: TGCAGTGCTAGGGTTCAGGAGACATTGAACACTGAAGCTTTCTTT.

This clonotype was seen many times. This chain uses TRBV12-3 or TRBV12-4 with TRBJ2-1, with 9 bases lining up with TRBD2. Unmatched junction bases numbered 5, after V lost 6 bases and J lost 2 bases. This CDR3 has 15 residues. DNA for the CDR3: TGTGCCAGCAGACCCCTAGCGGGGCCCTACAATGAGCAGTTCTTC. It yields the protein CASRPLAGPYNEQFF.

This rearrangement joins TRBV2 to TRBJ2-7, with 11 bases identical to TRBD1. Trimming at V came to 10 bases and at J to 5 bases, leaving 7 bases not matched to a gene. The germline CDR1 and CDR2 sequences are SNHLY and FYNNEI. This CDR3 has 13 residues. This CDR3 reads CATAGTGGDEQYF. The CDR3 DNA sequence: TGTGCCACTGCCGGGACAGGGGGGGACGAGCAGTACTTC.

The rearrangement joins TRBV7-9 to TRBJ1-1; unclear D gene. The V gene lost 1 base and the J gene lost 8 bases, with 11 bases spanning the gap. Germline assignment: CDR1 SEHNR and CDR2 FQNEAQ (reference sequence). CDR3 length: 13 residues. CDR3 sequence reads: CASSLGSGREAFF. In nucleotides, the CDR3 is TGTGCCAGCAGCTTAGGATCGGGCAGGGAAGCTTTCTTT.

The chain carries TRBV6-5 and TRBJ2-1; D possibly matches TRBD1 or TRBD2 (7 bases each). This CDR3 spans 19 amino acids. Per the germline V gene, CDR1 is MNHEY and CDR2 is SVGAGI. Trimming removed 2 bases from V and 3 bases from J, with 23 bases in between. CDR3 nucleotides: TGTGCCAGCAGTTACCCGAGAGACCTCCAGCGGGACAGCTACAATGAGCAGTTCTTC. As protein: CASSYPRDLQRDSYNEQFF.

J is TRBJ2-4 and V is TRBV27; 12 nucleotides line up with TRBD2. Germline CDR1 is MNHEY and CDR2 is SMNVEV (reference sequence). With 6 bases clipped from V and 6 bases from J, the junction kept 12 bases outside the gene matches. The CDR3 consists of 17 residues. This CDR3 reads CASSPIPLAGGGNIQYF. The DNA for the CDR3 is TGTGCCAGCAGCCCAATCCCGCTAGCGGGAGGGGGAAACATTCAGTACTTC.

V and J are TRBV11-2 and TRBJ2-6; 7 positions agree with TRBD1. Germline assignment: CDR1 SGHAT and CDR2 FQNNGV. This CDR3 has 21 amino acids. Trimming took 1 base from V and 0 from J; bases not matched to a gene: 15. CDR3 bases: TGTGCCAGCAGCTTAGTACTAAGGATTCGGGACAGAAACTCTGGGGCCAACGTCCTGACTTTC. Encoded protein: CASSLVLRIRDRNSGANVLTF.

The V gene is TRBV29-1, the J gene TRBJ2-7, with TRBD2 matching 10 bases. CDR3 length: 14 residues. Per the germline V gene, CDR1 is SQVTM and CDR2 is ANQGSEA. Trimming cost V 1 base and J 0 bases; bases outside gene matches: 0. The CDR3 nucleotides read TGCAGCGTTGAAGCTAGCGGGAGCTCCTACGAGCAGTACTTC. It yields the protein CSVEASGSSYEQYF.

This clonotype showed up many times. V is TRBV12-3 or TRBV12-4 and J is TRBJ2-2; D is unclear. Trimming took 2 bases from V and 5 from J, leaving 9 bases between them. This CDR3 is built from 14 residues. CDR3 nucleotides: TGTGCCAGCAGTTTATCTTCGCGAACCGGGGAGCTGTTTTTT. Translation: CASSLSSRTGELFF.

This clonotype has more than one count but fewer than ten. The CDR3: CSAIKTGDQETQYF. CDR3 DNA: TGCAGTGCTATAAAGACAGGGGACCAAGAGACCCAGTACTTC. The chain recombines TRBV20-1 with TRBJ2-5, with 8 bases aligning to TRBD1. The V gene end was trimmed by 4 bases and the J gene end by 0 bases; junction bases not matched to a gene: 4. Germline V gene data show CDR1 as DFQATT and CDR2 as SNEGSKA (reference sequence). The CDR3 is made up of 14 amino acids.